The clone carrying this T cell receptor beta chain was counted a single time. After extraction with the RNeasy kit, about 0.5 to 1 ug of the RNA was reverse transcribed using random hexamers. TCRdb called the immunoSEQ multiplex PCR reads again in MiXCR, with one record for every CDR3 protein. This table holds about 120,000 distinct CDR3 sequences, just under 95% found once. This specimen comes from a study of CD8 T cells in Susac syndrome. CDR1 and CDR2 (germline): SGHAT, FQNNGV. The ends were cut back, 0 bases at V and 8 bases at J, with 13 bases in the middle. The CDR3 extends over 14 amino acids. The clonotype was recovered from a human donor in good health. The chain links TRBV11-2 to TRBJ1-2; possible D gene TRBD1, 6 bases. Sequenced input: CD8+ T cells from PBMCs. The DNA for the CDR3 is TGTGCCAGCAGCTTAGAGGGGGCCAAAGGGGGCTACACCTTC. The encoded protein is CASSLEGAKGGYTF.